Following are 10 T cell receptor beta chains from one sample sequenced in a study of Graves' ophthalmopathy and Graves' hyperthyroidism. RNA transcripts were the template, and TCR beta CDR3 regions were amplified from them. Scientists carried out first-round RT-PCR using HTBI primers and then a second-round multiplex PCR. TCRdb fed the multiplex PCR reads into MiXCR, producing one record per CDR3 protein. The sample records around 1.1 million distinct CDR3 sequences, less than 45% being singletons. The sequencing sample was made of peripheral blood or thyroid tissue (not recorded which). The receptors come from an adult man with Graves' hyperthyroidism.

Here the CDR3 reads CASSMRDPYEQYF. The CDR3 DNA reads TGTGCCAGCAGTATGAGGGATCCCTACGAGCAGTACTTC. The genes are TRBV28 and TRBJ2-7; the D gene is possibly TRBD2 (5 bases). V lost 5 bases and J lost 2, with 10 bases in between. CDR3 size: 13 residues. Looked up from germline, CDR1 is MDHEN and CDR2 is SYDVKM.

This clonotype was observed at least ten times. V gene TRBV7-2 combines with J gene TRBJ1-1, with D unresolved. The V gene's germline CDR1 is SGHTA and CDR2 FQGNSA. With 1 base removed from V and 1 base from J, the gap between germline ends came to 13 bases. The CDR3 runs 16 residues. The CDR3 coding sequence is TGTGCCAGCAGCTTAGGACTAGGGATAGGGAACACTGAAGCTTTCTTT. Translation gives CASSLGLGIGNTEAFF.

There are many counts of this clonotype. The V gene is TRBV2, the J gene TRBJ2-7, with a possible D match to TRBD1 (5 bases). This CDR3 contains 12 residues. Looked up from germline, CDR1 is SNHLY and CDR2 is FYNNEI. Trimming removed 4 bases from V and 6 bases from J, with 10 bases in between. This CDR3 reads CASSGQGAEQYF. CDR3 nucleotide sequence: TGTGCCAGCAGTGGCCAGGGCGCCGAGCAGTACTTC.

The chain recombines TRBV2 with TRBJ2-5; no firm D call. The DNA end favors TRBJ2-4, so the J call may be wrong. Germline CDR1 and CDR2: SNHLY and FYNNEI. This CDR3 region has 13 residues. The CDR3 is CASSFGGKNIQYF. CDR3 in DNA: TGTGCCAGCAGTTTCGGCGGCAAAAACATTCAGTACTTC.

This clonotype was picked up many times. V and J are TRBV11-1 and TRBJ2-7; D uncertain. Germline CDR1 is SGHAT and CDR2 is FQDESV (reference sequence). CDR3 length: 14 amino acids. V shed 4 bases and J shed 0 bases, with 10 bases lying between them. In DNA, the CDR3 is TGTGCCAGCAGCTCCCGCCTAAGCTCCTACGAGCAGTACTTC. It specifies CASSSRLSSYEQYF.

This clonotype showed up just once. One base away lies a much larger clone, so this may be a sequencing read error. Likely a read error: the CDR3 ends without its conserved phenylalanine or tryptophan. The chain is built from TRBV11-3 and TRBJ2-2; D gene unclear. V gave up 0 bases and J gave up 6 bases, with 5 bases separating them. The CDR3 runs to 13 residues. From germline, CDR1 is SGHNT and CDR2 YENEEA. CDR3 sequence: CASSLDPSGELFV. CDR3 sequence (DNA): TGTGCCAGCAGCTTAGATCCTTCCGGGGAGCTGTTTGTT.

The chain couples TRBV20-1 to TRBJ2-5, with 8 bases aligning to TRBD1. The CDR3 extends over 10 amino acids. Trimming cost V 6 bases and J 10 bases; bases outside gene matches: 4. Germline V gene lookup returns CDR1 DFQATT and CDR2 SNEGSKA (reference sequence). The CDR3 loop is CSADTGGQYF. DNA for the CDR3: TGCAGTGCCGACACAGGGGGCCAGTACTTC.

This clonotype came up a few times. The J gene is TRBJ1-5, the V gene TRBV7-2; tentative D call: TRBD1 (6 bases). From germline, CDR1 is SGHTA and CDR2 FQGNSA. The CDR3 loop spans 16 amino acids. Between the trimmed V and J ends, which lost 1 base and 0 bases, there was a span of 10 bases. CDR3 bases: TGTGCCAGCAGCTTAGGTTGGGGGCCTAGCAATCAGCCCCAGCATTTT. It translates to CASSLGWGPSNQPQHF.

The chain couples TRBV10-3 to TRBJ2-7; 7 bases fit TRBD1. The CDR3 covers 15 residues. The V gene end was trimmed by 4 bases and the J gene end by 2 bases; junction bases not matched to a gene: 8. Germline V lookup: CDR1 ENHRY, CDR2 SYGVKD. The CDR3 is CAISARVTGAYEQYF. CDR3 nucleotide sequence: TGTGCCATCAGTGCTAGAGTAACAGGGGCCTACGAGCAGTACTTC.

This clonotype has ten or more counts. The V gene is TRBV19, the J gene TRBJ2-5; D could derive from TRBD1 or TRBD2 (6 bases each). Germline V gene data show CDR1 as LNHDA and CDR2 as SQIVND (reference sequence). The CDR3 consists of 13 residues. Trimming removed 7 bases at V and 4 bases at J, with 13 bases between. The CDR3 spells CASTRGAGETQYF. CDR3 DNA: TGTGCCAGTACGAGGGGGGCTGGAGAGACCCAGTACTTC.